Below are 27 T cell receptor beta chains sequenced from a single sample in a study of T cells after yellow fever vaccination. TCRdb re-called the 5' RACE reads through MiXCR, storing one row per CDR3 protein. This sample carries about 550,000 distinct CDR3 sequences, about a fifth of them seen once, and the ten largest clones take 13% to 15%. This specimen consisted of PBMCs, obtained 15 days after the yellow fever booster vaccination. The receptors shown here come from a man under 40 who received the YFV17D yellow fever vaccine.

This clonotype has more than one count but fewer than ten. The CDR3 here is CASSLITAPNEQFF. The CDR3 DNA sequence: TGTGCCAGCAGCTTGATTACAGCCCCCAATGAGCAGTTCTTC. J is TRBJ2-1 and V is TRBV5-4; D gene uncertain. Germline CDR1 SGHNT, CDR2 YYREEE (reference sequence). This CDR3 contains 14 residues. With 1 base removed from V and 6 bases from J, the gap between germline ends came to 11 bases.

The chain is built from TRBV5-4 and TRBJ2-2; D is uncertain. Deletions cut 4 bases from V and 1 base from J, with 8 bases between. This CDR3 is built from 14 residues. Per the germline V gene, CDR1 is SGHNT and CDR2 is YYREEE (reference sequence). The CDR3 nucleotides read TGTGCCAGCAGCAATGACCAGAACACCGGGGAGCTGTTTTTT. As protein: CASSNDQNTGELFF.

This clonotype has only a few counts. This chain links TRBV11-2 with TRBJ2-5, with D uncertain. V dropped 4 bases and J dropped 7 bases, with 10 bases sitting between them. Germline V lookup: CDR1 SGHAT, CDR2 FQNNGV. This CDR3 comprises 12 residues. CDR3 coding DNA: TGTGCCAGCAGCTCCCTGGTTGGGACCCAGTACTTC. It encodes CASSSLVGTQYF.

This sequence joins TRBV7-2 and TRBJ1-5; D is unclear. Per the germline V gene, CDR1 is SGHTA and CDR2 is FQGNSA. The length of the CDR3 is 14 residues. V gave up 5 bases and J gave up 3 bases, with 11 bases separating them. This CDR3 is CASSPGSTNQPQHF. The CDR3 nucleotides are TGTGCCAGCAGCCCAGGCTCTACCAATCAGCCCCAGCATTTT. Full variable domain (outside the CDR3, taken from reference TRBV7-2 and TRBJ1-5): GAGVSQSPSNKVTEKGKDVELRCDPISGHTALYWYRQSLGQGLEFLIYFQGNSAPDKSGLPSDRFSAERTGGSVSTLTIQRTQQEDSAVYLCASSPGSTNQPQHFGDGTRLSIL.

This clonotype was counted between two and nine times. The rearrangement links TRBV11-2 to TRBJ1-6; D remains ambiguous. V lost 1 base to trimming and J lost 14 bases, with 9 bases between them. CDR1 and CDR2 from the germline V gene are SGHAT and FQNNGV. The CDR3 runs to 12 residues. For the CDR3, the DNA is TGTGCCAGCAGCTTAGTTTTGTCGGCCCTCCACTTT. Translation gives CASSLVLSALHF.

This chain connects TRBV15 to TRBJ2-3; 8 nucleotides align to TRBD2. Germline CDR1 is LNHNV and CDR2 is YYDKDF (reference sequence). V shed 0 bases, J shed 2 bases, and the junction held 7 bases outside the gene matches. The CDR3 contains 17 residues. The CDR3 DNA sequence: TGTGCCACCAGCAGAGATCTTGGTAGCGGGAACACAGATACGCAGTATTTT. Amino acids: CATSRDLGSGNTDTQYF.

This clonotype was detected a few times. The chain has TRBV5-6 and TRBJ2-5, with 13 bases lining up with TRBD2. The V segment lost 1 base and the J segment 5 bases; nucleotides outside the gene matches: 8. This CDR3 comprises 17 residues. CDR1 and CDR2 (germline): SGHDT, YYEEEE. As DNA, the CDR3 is TGTGCCAGCAGCTTGAAACTAGCGGGAGGGCCGCATGAGACCCAGTACTTC. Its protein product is CASSLKLAGGPHETQYF.

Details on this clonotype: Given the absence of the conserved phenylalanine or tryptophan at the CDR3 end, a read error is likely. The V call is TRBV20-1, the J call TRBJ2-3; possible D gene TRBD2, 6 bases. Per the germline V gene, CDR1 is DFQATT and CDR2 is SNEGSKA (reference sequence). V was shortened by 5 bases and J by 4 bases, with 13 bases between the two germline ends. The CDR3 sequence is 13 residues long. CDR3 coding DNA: TGCAGTGCTCGGAGGGAGAGCGCAGATACGCAGTATTAT. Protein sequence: CSARRESADTQYY.

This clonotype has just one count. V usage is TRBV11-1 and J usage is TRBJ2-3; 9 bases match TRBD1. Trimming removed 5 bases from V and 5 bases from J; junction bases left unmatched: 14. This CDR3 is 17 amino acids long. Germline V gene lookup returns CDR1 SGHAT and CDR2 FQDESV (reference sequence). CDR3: CASSPLTGGEAGDTQYF. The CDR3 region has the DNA TGTGCCAGCAGCCCCTTAACAGGGGGCGAGGCTGGAGATACGCAGTATTTT.

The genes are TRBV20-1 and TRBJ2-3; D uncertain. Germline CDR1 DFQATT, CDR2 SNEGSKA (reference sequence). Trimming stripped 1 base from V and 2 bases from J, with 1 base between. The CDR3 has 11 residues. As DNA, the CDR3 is TGCAGTGCTAGAGCCACAGATACGCAGTATTTT. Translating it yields CSARATDTQYF.

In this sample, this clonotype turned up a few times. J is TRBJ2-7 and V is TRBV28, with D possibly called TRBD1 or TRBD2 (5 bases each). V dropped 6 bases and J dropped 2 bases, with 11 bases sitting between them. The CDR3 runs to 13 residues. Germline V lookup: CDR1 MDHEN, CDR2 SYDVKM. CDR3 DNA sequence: TGTGCCAGCAGCCGGGACCCAGCCTACGAGCAGTACTTC. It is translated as CASSRDPAYEQYF.

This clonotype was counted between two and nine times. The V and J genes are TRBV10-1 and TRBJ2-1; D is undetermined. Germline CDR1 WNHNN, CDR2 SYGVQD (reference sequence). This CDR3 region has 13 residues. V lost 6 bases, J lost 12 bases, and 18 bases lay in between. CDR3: CASRDPLVLGQFF. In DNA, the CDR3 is TGCGCCAGCAGGGACCCGCTAGTACTTGGGCAGTTCTTC.

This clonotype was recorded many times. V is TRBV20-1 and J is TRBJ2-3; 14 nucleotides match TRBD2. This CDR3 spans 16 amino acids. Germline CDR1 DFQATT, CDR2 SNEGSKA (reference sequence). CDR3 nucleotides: TGCAGCTTAGCCGCCCGACTAGCGGGGGGGATGGATACGCAGTATTTT. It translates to CSLAARLAGGMDTQYF.

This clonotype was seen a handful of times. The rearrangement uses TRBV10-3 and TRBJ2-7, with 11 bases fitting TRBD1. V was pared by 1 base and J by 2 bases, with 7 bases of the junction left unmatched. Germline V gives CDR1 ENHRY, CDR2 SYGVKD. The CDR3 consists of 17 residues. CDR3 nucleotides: TGTGCCATCAGTGAGTGGTGGGGACAGGGGGATGCCTACGAGCAGTACTTC. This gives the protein CAISEWWGQGDAYEQYF.

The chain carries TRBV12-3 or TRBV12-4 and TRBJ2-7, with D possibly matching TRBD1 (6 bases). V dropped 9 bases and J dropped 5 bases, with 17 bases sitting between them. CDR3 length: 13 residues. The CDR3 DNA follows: TGTGCCAGTTCGGACAGTCATGGGAACGAGCAGTACTTC. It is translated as CASSDSHGNEQYF.

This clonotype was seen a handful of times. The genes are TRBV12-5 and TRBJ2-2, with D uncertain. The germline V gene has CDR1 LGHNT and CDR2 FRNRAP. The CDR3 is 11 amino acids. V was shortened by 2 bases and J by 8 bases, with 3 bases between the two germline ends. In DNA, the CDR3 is TGTGCTAGTGGTTTGTGGGGGGAGCTGTTTTTT. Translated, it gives CASGLWGELFF.

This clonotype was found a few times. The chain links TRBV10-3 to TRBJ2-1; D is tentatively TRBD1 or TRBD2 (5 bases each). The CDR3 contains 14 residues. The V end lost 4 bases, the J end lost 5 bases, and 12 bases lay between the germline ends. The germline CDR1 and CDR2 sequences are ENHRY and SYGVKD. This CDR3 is CAISVRDENNEQFF. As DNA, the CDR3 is TGTGCCATCAGTGTCCGGGACGAAAACAATGAGCAGTTCTTC.

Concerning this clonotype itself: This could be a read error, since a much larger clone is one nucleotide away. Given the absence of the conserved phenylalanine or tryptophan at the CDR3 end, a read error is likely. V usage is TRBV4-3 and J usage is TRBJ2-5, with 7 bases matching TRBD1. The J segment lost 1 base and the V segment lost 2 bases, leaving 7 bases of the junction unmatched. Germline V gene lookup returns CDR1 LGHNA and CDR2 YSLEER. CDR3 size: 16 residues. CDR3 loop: CASSQSRDRAQETQYY. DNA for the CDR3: TGCGCCAGCAGCCAATCCAGGGACAGAGCCCAAGAGACCCAGTACTAC.

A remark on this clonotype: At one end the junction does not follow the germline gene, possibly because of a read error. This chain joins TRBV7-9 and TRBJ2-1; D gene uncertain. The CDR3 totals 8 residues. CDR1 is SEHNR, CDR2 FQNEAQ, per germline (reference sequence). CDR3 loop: CASTDKQF. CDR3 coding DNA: TGTGCCAGCACGGATAAACAGTTC.

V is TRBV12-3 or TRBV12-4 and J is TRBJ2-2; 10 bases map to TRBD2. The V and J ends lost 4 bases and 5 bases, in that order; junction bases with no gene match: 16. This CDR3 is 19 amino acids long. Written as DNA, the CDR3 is TGTGCCAGCAGTTCCCCCAGGCTTCCTAGCGGGAGTGGTACCGGGGAGCTGTTTTTT. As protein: CASSSPRLPSGSGTGELFF.

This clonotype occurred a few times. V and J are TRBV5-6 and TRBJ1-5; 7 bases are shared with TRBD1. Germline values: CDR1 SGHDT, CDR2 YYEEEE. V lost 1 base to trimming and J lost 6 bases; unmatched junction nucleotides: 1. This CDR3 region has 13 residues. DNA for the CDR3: TGTGCCAGCAGCTTGTCAGGGGGTCAGCCCCAGCATTTT. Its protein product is CASSLSGGQPQHF.

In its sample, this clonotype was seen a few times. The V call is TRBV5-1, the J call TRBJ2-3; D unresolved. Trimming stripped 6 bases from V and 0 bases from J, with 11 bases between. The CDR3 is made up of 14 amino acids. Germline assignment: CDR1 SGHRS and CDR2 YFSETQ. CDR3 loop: CASKGRSSTDTQYF. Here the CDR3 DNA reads TGCGCCAGCAAAGGACGATCTAGCACAGATACGCAGTATTTT.

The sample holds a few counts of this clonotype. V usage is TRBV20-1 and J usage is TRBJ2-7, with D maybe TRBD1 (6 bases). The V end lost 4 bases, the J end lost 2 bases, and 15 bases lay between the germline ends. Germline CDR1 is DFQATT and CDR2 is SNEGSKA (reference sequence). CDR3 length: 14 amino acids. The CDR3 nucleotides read TGCAGTGCTACCGGACAGTACACGGCCTACGAGCAGTACTTC. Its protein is CSATGQYTAYEQYF.

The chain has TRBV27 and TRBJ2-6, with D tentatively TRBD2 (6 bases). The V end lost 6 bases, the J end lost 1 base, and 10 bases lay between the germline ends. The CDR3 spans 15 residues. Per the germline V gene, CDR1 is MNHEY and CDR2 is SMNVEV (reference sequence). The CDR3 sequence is CASRGGLSGANVLTF. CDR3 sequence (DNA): TGTGCCAGCAGGGGAGGACTTTCTGGGGCCAACGTCCTGACTTTC.

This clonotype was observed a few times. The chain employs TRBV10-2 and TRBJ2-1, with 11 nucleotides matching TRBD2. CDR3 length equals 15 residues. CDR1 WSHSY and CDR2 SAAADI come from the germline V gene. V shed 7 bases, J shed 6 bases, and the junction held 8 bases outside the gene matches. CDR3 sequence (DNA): TGCGCCAGCACGCTAGCGGGAGGTCCACGCAATGAGCAGTTCTTC. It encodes CASTLAGGPRNEQFF.

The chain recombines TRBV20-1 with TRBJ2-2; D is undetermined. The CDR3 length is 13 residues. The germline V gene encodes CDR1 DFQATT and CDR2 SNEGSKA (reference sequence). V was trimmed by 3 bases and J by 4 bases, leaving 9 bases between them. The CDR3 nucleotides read TGCAGTGCTAGTCCCGAGACCACCGGGGAGCTGTTTTTT. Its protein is CSASPETTGELFF.

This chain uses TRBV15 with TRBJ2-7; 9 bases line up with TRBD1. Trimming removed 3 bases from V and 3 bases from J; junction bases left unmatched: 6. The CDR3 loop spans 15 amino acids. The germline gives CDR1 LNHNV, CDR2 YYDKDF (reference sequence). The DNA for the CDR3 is TGTGCCACCAGCAGGACACGGGACAGGGACTACGAGCAGTACTTC. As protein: CATSRTRDRDYEQYF.